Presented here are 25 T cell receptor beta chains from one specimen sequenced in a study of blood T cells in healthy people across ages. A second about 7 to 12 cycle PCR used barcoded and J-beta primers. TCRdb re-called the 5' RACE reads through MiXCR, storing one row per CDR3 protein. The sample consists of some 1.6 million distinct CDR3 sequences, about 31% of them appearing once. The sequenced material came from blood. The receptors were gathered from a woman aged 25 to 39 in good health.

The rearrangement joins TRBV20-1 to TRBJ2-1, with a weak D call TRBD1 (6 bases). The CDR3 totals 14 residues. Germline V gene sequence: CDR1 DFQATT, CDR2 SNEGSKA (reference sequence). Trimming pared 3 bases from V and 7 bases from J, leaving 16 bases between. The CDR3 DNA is TGCAGTGCTAGCCCGAGACCAGGGGCGAATGAGCAGTTCTTC. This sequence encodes CSASPRPGANEQFF.

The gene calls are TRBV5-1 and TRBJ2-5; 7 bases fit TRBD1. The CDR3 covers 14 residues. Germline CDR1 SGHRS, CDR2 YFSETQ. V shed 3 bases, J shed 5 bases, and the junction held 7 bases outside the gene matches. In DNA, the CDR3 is TGCGCCAGCAGCTGGGGACAGTATTTGGAGACCCAGTACTTC. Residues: CASSWGQYLETQYF. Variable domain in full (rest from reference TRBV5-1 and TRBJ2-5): KAGVTQTPRYLIKTRGQQVTLSCSPISGHRSVSWYQQTPGQGLQFLFEYFSETQRNKGNFPGRFSGRQFSNSRSEMNVSTLELGDSALYLCASSWGQYLETQYFGPGTRLLVL.

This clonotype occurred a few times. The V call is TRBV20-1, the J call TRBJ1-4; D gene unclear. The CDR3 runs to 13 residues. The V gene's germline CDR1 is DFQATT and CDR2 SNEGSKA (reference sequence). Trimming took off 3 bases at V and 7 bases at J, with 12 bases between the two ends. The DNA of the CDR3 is TGCAGTGCTAGTTACCCGCGGGGTGAAAAACTGTTTTTT. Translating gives CSASYPRGEKLFF.

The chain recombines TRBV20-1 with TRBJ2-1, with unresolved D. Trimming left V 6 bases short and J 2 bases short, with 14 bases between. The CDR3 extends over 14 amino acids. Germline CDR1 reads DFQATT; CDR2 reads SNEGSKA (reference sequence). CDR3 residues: CSAPRALTYNEQFF. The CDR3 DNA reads TGCAGTGCCCCCCGGGCCTTAACCTACAATGAGCAGTTCTTC.

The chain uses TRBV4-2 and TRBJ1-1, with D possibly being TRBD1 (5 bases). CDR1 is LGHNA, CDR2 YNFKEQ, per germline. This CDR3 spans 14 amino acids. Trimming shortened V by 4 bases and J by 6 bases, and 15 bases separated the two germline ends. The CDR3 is CASSPQEGRAEAFF. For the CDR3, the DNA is TGTGCCAGCAGCCCCCAGGAGGGGCGGGCTGAAGCTTTCTTT.

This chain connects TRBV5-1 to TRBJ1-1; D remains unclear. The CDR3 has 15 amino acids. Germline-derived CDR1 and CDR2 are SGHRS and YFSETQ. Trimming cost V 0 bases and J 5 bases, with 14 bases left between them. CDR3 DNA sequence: TGCGCCAGCAGCTTGGAGAACGAGGGATATACTGAAGCTTTCTTT. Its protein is CASSLENEGYTEAFF.

This CDR3 is CASSRGQHTEAFF. The DNA of the CDR3 is TGTGCCAGCAGTCGAGGACAGCACACTGAAGCTTTCTTT. The chain joins TRBV12-3 or TRBV12-4 to TRBJ1-1; possible D gene TRBD1, 6 bases. Deletions cut 5 bases from V and 3 bases from J, with 10 bases between. CDR3 length: 13 residues.

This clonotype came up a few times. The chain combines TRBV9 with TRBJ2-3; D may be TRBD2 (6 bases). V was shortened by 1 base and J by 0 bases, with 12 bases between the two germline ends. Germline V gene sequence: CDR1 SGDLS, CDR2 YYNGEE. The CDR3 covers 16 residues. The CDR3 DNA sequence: TGTGCCAGCAGCGTACTAGCGTTCGCCAGCACAGATACGCAGTATTTT. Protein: CASSVLAFASTDTQYF. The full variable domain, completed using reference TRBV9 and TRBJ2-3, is DSGVTQTPKHLITATGQRVTLRCSPRSGDLSVYWYQQSLDQGLQFLIQYYNGEERAKGNILERFSAQQFPDLHSELNLSSLELGDSALYFCASSVLAFASTDTQYFGPGTRLTVL.

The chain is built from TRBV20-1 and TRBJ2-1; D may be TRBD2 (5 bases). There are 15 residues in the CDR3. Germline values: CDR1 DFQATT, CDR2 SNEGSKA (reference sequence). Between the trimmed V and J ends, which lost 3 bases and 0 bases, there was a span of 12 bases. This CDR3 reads CSASRTDSSYNEQFF. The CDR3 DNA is TGCAGTGCTAGCCGGACTGATAGCTCCTACAATGAGCAGTTCTTC.

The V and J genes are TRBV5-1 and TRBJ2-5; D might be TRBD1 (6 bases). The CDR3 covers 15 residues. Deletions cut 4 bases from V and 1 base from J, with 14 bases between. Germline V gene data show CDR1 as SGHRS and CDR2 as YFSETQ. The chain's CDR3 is CASSHKGQFQETQYF. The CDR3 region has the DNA TGCGCCAGCAGCCATAAAGGACAGTTCCAAGAGACCCAGTACTTC.

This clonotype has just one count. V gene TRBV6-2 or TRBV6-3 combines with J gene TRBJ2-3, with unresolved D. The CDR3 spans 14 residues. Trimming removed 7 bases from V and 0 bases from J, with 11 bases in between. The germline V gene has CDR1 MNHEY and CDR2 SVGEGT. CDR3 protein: CASTNLLSTDTQYF. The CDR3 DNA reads TGTGCCAGCACCAACCTCCTGAGCACAGATACGCAGTATTTT.

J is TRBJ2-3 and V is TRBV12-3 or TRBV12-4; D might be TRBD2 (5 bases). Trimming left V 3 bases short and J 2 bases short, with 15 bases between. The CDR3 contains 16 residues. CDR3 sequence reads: CASSLRVARFTDTQYF. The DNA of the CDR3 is TGTGCCAGCAGTTTGAGGGTAGCGCGCTTCACAGATACGCAGTATTTT.

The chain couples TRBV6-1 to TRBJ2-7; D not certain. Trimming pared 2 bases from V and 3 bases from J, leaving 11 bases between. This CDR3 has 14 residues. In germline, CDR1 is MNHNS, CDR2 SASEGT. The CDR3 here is CASSEISYRYEQYF. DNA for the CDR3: TGTGCCAGCAGTGAAATTTCATACCGCTACGAGCAGTACTTC.

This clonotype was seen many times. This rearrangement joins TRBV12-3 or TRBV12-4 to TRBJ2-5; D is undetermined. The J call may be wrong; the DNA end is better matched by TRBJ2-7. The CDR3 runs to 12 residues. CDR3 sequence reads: CASSRLDYEQYF. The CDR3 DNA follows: TGTGCCAGCAGCAGACTGGACTACGAGCAGTACTTC.

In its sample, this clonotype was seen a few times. For the CDR3, the DNA is TGTGCCAGCAGCTCGGACAGGGCTAATGAAAAACTGTTTTTT. This gives the protein CASSSDRANEKLFF. The chain links TRBV13 to TRBJ1-4, with 8 bases fitting TRBD1. There are 14 residues in the CDR3. The germline V gene encodes CDR1 PRHDT and CDR2 FYEKMQ (reference sequence). V gave up 4 bases and J gave up 3 bases; unmatched junction bases: 1.

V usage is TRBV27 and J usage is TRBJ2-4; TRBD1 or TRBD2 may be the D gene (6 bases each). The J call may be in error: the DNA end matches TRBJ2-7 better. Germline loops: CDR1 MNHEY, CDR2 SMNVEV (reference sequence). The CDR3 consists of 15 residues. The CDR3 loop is CASSSKRGEWCEQYF. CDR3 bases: TGTGCCAGCAGCTCCAAAAGGGGGGAGTGGTGCGAGCAGTACTTC.

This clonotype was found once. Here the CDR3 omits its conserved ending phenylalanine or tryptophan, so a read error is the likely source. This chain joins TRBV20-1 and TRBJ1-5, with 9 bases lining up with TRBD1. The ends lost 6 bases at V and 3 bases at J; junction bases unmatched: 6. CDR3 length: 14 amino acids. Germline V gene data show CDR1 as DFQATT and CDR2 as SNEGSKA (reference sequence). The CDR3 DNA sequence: TGCAGTGCAGCACAGGGGGCGGACAATCAGCCCCAGCATGTT. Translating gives CSAAQGADNQPQHV.

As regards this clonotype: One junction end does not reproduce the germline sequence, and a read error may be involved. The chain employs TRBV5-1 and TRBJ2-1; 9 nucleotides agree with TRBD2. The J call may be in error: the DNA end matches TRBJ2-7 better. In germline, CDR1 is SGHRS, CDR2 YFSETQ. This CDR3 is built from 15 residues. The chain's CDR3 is CAGSLASGNYNEQYF. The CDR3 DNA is TGCGCCGGCAGTTTGGCTAGCGGGAACTACAATGAGCAGTACTTC.

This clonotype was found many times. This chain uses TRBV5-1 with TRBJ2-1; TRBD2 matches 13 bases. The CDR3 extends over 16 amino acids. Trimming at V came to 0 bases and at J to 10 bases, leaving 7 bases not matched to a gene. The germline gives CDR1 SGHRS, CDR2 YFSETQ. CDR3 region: CASSLDTSGRAGEQFF. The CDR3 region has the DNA TGCGCCAGCAGCTTGGATACTAGCGGGAGGGCCGGAGAGCAGTTCTTC. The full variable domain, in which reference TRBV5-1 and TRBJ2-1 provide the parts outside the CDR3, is KAGVTQTPRYLIKTRGQQVTLSCSPISGHRSVSWYQQTPGQGLQFLFEYFSETQRNKGNFPGRFSGRQFSNSRSEMNVSTLELGDSALYLCASSLDTSGRAGEQFFGPGTRLTVL.

The CDR3: CASSLGTRVGTDTQYF. DNA of the CDR3: TGTGCCAGCAGCTTAGGAACAAGGGTGGGCACAGATACGCAGTATTTT. This chain connects TRBV7-9 to TRBJ2-3, with D unclear. V shed 1 base and J shed 1 base, with 12 bases lying between them. CDR1 and CDR2 (germline): SEHNR, FQNEAQ (reference sequence). The CDR3 extends over 16 amino acids. The full variable domain, rest sourced from reference TRBV7-9 and TRBJ2-3, is DTGVSQNPRHKITKRGQNVTFRCDPISEHNRLYWYRQTLGQGPEFLTYFQNEAQLEKSRLLSDRFSAERPKGSFSTLEIQRTEQGDSAMYLCASSLGTRVGTDTQYFGPGTRLTVL.

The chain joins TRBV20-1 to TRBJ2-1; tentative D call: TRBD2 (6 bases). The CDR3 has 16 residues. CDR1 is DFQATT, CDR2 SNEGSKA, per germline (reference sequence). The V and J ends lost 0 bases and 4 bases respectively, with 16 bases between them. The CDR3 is CSARDLAGRIYNEQFF. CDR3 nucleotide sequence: TGCAGTGCTAGAGATCTGGCGGGAAGGATTTACAATGAGCAGTTCTTC.

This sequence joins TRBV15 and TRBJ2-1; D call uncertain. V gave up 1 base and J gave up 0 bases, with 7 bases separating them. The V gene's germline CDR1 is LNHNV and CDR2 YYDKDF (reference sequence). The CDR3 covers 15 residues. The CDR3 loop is CATSRGPGSYNEQFF. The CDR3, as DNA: TGTGCCACCAGCAGAGGACCAGGCTCCTACAATGAGCAGTTCTTC.

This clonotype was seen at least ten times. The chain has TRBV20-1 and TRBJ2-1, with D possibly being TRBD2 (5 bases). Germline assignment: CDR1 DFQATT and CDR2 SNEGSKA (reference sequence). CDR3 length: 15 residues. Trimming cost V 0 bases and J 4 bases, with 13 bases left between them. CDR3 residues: CSARDSKRFYNEQFF. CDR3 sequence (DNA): TGCAGTGCTAGAGATTCTAAGCGGTTTTACAATGAGCAGTTCTTC.

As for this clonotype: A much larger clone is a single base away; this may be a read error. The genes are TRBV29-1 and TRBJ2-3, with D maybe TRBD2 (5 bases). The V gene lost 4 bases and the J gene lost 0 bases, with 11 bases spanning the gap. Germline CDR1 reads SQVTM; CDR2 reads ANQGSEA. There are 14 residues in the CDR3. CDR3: CSVADSESTDTQYF. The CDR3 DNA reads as TGCAGCGTTGCCGATAGCGAAAGCACAGATACGCAGTATTTT.

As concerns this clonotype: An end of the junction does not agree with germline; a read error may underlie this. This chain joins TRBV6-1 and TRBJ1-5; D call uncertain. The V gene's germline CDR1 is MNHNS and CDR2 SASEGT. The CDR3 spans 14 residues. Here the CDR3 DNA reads TGTGCCAGCAATGAAGCGGCACTAAATCAGCCCCAGCATTTT. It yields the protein CASNEAALNQPQHF.